This TCR beta chain was retrieved from a study of long-term antiretroviral therapy in people with HIV. Study-wide points: Increased diversity was seen after ART, yet it remained lower than in transplant donor controls.

Post-ART PBMC samples numbered at least two per donor, and pre-ART ones at least one. Investigators performed immunoSEQ version v3.0 at survey level. Profiled with immunoSEQ multiplex PCR; TCRdb holds only in-frame clones, not every one. The sample yields about 17,000 clones, about 78% seen once. This clone was recorded a few times. Its antigen remains unidentified. V lost 7 bases and J lost 4; bases outside the gene matches: 2. This CDR3 is built from 13 residues. Germline assignment: CDR1 LNHDA and CDR2 SQIVND (reference sequence). The source was unsorted PBMCs, collected 0.3 years after starting antiretroviral therapy. V gene TRBV19 combines with J gene TRBJ2-3; 10 bases fit TRBD2. This TCR derives from a woman in her forties or fifties with HIV. The CDR3 nucleotides are TGTGCCAGTATGAGCGGGGGGGCAGATACGCAGTATTTT. It encodes CASMSGGADTQYF.